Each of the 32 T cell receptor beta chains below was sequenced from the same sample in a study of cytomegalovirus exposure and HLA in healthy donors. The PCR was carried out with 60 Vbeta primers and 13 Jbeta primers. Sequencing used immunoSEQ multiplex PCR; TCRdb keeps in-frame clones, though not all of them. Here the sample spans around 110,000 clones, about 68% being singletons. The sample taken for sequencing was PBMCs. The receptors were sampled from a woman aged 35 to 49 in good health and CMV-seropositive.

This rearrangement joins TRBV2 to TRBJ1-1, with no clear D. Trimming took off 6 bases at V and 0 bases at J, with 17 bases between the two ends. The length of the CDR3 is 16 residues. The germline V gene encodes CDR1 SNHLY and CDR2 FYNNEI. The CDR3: CASRRERTTLNTEAFF. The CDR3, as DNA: TGTGCCAGCAGGAGGGAGCGCACGACATTGAACACTGAAGCTTTCTTT.

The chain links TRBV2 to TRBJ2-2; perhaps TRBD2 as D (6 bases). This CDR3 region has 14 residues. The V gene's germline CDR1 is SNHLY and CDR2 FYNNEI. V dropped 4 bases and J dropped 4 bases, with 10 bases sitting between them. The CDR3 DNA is TGTGCCAGCAGTGGGACTACCTTCACCGGGGAGCTGTTTTTT. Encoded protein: CASSGTTFTGELFF.

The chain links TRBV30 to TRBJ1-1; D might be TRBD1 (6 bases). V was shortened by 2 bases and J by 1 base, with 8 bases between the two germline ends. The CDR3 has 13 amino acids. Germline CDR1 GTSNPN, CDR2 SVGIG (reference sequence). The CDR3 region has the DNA TGTGCCTGGAGTCCCAGGGGGAACACTGAAGCTTTCTTT. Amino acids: CAWSPRGNTEAFF.

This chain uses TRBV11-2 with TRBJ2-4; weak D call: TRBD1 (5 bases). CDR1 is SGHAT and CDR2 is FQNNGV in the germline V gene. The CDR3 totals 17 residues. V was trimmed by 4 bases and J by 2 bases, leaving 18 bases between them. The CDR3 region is CASSYRSTEPSKNIQYF. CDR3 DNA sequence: TGTGCCAGCAGCTACCGATCGACAGAGCCATCCAAAAACATTCAGTACTTC.

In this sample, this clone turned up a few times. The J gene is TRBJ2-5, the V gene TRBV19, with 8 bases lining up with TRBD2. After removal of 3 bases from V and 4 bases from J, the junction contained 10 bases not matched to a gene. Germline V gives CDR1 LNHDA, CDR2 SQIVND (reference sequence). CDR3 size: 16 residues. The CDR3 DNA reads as TGTGCCAGTAGTATGCGGGAGGCCCTCCTTGGAGAGACCCAGTACTTC. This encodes CASSMREALLGETQYF.

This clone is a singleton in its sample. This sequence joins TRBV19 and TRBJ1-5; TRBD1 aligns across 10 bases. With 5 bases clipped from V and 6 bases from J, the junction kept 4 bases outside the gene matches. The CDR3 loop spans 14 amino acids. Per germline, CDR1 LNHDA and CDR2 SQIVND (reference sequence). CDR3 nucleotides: TGTGCCAGTAGTGTGACAGGGGGCAGTCAGCCCCAGCATTTT. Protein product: CASSVTGGSQPQHF.

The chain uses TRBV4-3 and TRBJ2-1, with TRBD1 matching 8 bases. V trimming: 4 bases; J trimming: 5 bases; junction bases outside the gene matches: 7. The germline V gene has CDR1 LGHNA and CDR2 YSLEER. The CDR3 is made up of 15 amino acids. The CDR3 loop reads CASSRLGQGHNEQFF. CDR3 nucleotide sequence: TGCGCCAGCAGCCGACTTGGACAGGGACACAATGAGCAGTTCTTC.

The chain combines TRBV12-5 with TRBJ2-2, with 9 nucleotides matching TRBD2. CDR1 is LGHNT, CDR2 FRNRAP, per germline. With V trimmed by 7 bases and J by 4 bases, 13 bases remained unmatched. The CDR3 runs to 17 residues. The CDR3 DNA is TGTGCTAGTGCCGGGGGGGTAGCGGGAGCGGGCACCGGGGAGCTGTTTTTT. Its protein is CASAGGVAGAGTGELFF.

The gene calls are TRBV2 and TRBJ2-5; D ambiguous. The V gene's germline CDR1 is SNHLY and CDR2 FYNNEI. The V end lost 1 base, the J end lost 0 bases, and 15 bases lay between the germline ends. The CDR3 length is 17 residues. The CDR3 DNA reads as TGTGCCAGCAGTGAAGGAGGTTTCAGAGCGTACCAAGAGACCCAGTACTTC. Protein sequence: CASSEGGFRAYQETQYF.

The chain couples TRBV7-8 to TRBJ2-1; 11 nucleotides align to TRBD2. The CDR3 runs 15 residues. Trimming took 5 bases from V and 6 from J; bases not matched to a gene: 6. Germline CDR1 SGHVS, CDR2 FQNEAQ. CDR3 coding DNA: TGTGCCAGCAGCCCTCTAGCGGGAGGAGCCAATGAGCAGTTCTTC. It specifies CASSPLAGGANEQFF. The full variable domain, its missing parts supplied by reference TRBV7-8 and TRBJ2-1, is GAGVSQSPRYKVAKRGQDVALRCDPISGHVSLFWYQQALGQGPEFLTYFQNEAQLDKSGLPSDRFFAERPEGSVSTLKIQRTQQEDSAVYLCASSPLAGGANEQFFGPGTRLTVL.

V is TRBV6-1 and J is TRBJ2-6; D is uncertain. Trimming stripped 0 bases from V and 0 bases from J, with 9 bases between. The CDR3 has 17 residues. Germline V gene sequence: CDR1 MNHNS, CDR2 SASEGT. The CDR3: CASSEALASSGANVLTF. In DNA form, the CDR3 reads TGTGCCAGCAGTGAAGCGTTGGCCTCCTCTGGGGCCAACGTCCTGACTTTC.

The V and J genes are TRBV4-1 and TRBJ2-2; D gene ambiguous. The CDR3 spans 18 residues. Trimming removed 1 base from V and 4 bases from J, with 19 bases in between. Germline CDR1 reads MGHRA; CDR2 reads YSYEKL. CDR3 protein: CASSQAPWLGHSTGELFF. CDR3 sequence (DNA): TGCGCCAGCAGCCAAGCCCCCTGGCTAGGCCATTCCACCGGGGAGCTGTTTTTT.

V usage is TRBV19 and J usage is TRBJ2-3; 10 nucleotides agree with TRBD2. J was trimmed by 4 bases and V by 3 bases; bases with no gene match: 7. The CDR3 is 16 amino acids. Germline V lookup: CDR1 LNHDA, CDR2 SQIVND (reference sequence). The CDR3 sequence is CASSIGLAGDPDTQYF. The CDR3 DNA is TGTGCCAGTAGTATTGGTCTAGCGGGAGATCCAGATACGCAGTATTTT.

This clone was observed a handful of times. The CDR3 nucleotides are TGTGCCAGCAGTTTGTTCGGGGGTTCACCTTTCTTT. Its translation: CASSLFGGSPFF. The V and J genes are TRBV6-5 and TRBJ1-1; the D gene is possibly TRBD1 (5 bases). V was clipped by 4 bases and J by 12 bases, with 15 bases between them. Germline CDR1 is MNHEY and CDR2 is SVGAGI. The CDR3 consists of 12 residues.

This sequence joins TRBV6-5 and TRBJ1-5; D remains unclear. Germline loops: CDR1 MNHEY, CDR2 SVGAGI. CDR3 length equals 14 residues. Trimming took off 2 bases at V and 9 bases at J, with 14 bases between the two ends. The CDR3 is CASSYGPGVGPQHF. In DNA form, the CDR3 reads TGTGCCAGCAGTTACGGGCCGGGAGTGGGGCCCCAGCATTTT.

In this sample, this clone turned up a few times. CDR3 DNA: TGTGCCAGCATGGCCAGGGGACAGGTCAATCAGCCCCAGCATTTT. It yields the protein CASMARGQVNQPQHF. The V and J genes are TRBV27 and TRBJ1-5; 8 nucleotides line up with TRBD1. The junction had 8 bases not matched to a gene; V was cut back by 7 bases and J by 3 bases. The CDR3 is 15 amino acids. In germline, CDR1 is MNHEY, CDR2 SMNVEV (reference sequence).

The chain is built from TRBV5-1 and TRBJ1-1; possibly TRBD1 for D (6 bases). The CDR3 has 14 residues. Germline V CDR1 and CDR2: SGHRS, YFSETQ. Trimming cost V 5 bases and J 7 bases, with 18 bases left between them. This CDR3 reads CASRSTTRQVEAFF. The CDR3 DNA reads TGCGCCAGCAGGTCAACCACAAGACAGGTTGAAGCTTTCTTT. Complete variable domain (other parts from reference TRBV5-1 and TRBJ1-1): KAGVTQTPRYLIKTRGQQVTLSCSPISGHRSVSWYQQTPGQGLQFLFEYFSETQRNKGNFPGRFSGRQFSNSRSEMNVSTLELGDSALYLCASRSTTRQVEAFFGQGTRLTVV.

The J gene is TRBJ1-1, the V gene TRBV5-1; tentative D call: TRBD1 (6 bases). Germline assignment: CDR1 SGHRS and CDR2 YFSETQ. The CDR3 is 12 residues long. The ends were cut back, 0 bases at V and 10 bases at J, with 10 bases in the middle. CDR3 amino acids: CASSLEGDGAFF. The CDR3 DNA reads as TGCGCCAGCAGCTTGGAGGGGGACGGAGCTTTCTTT.

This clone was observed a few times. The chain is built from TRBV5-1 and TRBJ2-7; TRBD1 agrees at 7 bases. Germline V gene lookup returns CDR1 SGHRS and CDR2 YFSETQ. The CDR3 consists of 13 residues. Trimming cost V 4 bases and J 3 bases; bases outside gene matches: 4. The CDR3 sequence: CASSQDRNYEQYF. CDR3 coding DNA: TGCGCCAGCAGCCAGGACAGGAACTACGAGCAGTACTTC.

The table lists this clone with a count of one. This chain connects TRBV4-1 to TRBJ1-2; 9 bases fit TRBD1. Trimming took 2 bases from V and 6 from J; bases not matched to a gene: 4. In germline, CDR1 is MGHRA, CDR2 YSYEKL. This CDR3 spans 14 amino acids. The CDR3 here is CASSQSQGANGYTF. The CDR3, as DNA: TGCGCCAGCAGCCAATCACAGGGGGCAAATGGCTACACCTTC.

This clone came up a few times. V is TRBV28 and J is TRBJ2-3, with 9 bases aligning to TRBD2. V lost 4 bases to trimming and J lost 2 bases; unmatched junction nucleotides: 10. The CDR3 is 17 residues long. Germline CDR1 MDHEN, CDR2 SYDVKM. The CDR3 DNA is TGTGCCAGCAGTTCTAACTTCCGACTAGCGGACACAGATACGCAGTATTTT. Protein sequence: CASSSNFRLADTDTQYF.

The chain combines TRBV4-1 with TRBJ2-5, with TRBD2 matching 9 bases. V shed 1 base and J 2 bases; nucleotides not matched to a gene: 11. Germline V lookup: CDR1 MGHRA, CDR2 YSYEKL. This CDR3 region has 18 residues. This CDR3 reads CASSQGPAGGPRQETQYF. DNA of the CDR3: TGCGCCAGCAGCCAAGGCCCCGCGGGAGGGCCTCGGCAAGAGACCCAGTACTTC.

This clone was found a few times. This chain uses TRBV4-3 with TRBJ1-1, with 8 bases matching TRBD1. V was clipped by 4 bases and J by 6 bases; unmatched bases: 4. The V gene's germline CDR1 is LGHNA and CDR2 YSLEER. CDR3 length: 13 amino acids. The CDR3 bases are TGCGCCAGCAGCCCGGACAGGGCAGCTGAAGCTTTCTTT. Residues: CASSPDRAAEAFF.

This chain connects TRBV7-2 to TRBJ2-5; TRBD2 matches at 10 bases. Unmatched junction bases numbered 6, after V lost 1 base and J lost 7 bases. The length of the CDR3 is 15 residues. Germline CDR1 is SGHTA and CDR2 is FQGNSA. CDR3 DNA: TGTGCCAGCAGCTTAGGGCTAGCGGGAGTCGTGACCCAGTACTTC. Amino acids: CASSLGLAGVVTQYF. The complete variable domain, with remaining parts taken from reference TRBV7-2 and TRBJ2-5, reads GAGVSQSPSNKVTEKGKDVELRCDPISGHTALYWYRQSLGQGLEFLIYFQGNSAPDKSGLPSDRFSAERTGGSVSTLTIQRTQQEDSAVYLCASSLGLAGVVTQYFGPGTRLLVL.

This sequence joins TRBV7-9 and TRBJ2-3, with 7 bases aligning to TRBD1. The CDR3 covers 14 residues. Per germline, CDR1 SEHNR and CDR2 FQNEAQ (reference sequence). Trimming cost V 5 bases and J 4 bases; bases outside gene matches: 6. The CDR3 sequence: CASSKQGLADTQYF. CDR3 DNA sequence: TGTGCCAGCAGCAAACAGGGGTTGGCAGATACGCAGTATTTT.

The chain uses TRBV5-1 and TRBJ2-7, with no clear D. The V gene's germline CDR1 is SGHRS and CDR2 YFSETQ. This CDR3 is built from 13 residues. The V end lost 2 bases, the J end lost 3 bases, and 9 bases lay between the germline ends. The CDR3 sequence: CASSLLGLYEQYF. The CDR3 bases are TGCGCCAGCAGCTTACTGGGCCTCTACGAGCAGTACTTC.

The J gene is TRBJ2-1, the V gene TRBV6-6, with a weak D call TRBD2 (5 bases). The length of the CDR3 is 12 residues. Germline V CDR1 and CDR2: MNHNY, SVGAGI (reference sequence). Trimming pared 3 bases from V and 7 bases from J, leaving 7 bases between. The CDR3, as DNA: TGTGCCAGCAGTTATGGGAGAAATGAGCAGTTCTTC. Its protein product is CASSYGRNEQFF.

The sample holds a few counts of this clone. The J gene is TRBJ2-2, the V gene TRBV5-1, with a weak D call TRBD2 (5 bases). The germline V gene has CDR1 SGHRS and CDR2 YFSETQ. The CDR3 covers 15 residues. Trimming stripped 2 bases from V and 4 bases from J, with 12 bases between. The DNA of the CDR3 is TGCGCCAGCAGCTTATGGGAGCTCGGCACCGGGGAGCTGTTTTTT. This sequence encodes CASSLWELGTGELFF. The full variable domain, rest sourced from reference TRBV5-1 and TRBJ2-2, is KAGVTQTPRYLIKTRGQQVTLSCSPISGHRSVSWYQQTPGQGLQFLFEYFSETQRNKGNFPGRFSGRQFSNSRSEMNVSTLELGDSALYLCASSLWELGTGELFFGEGSRLTVL.

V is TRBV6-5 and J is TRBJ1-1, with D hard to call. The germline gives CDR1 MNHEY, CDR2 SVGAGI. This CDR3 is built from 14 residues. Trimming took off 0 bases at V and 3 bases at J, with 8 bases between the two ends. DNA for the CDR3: TGTGCCAGCAGTTACTCGGGGAGGTACACTGAAGCTTTCTTT. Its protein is CASSYSGRYTEAFF.

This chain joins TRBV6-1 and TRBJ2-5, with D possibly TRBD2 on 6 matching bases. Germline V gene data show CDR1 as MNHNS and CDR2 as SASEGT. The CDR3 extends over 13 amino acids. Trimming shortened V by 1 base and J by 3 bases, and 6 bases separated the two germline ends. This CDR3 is CASSEGREETQYF. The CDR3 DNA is TGTGCCAGCAGTGAAGGGAGGGAAGAGACCCAGTACTTC.

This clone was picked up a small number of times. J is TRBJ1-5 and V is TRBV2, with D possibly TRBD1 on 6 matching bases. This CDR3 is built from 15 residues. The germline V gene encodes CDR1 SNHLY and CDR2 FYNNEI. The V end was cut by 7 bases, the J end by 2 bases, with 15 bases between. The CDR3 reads CASTEVEGGNQPQHF. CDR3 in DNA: TGTGCCAGCACCGAGGTAGAGGGGGGCAATCAGCCCCAGCATTTT.

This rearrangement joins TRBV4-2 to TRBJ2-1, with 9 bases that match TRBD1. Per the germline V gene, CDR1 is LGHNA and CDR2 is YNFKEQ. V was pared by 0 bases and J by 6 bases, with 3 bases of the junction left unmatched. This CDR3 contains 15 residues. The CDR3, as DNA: TGTGCCAGCAGCCAAGATCGGACAGGGGTCAATGAGCAGTTCTTC. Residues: CASSQDRTGVNEQFF.